The rows below give T cell receptor beta chains drawn from one sample of a study of blood T cell repertoires in COVID-19. The table came from immunoSEQ multiplex PCR; TCRdb's copy has only in-frame clones and leaves some out. Of about 70,000 clones listed, roughly 85% are singletons. The sequenced material came from peripheral blood. These receptor sequences come from a man older than 75 with acute or convalescent COVID-19. CDR3s include the opening cysteine and the closing phenylalanine or tryptophan. The D gene is left open where the match is weak. A row's size may be missing; if present it is once, few, many or a size class.

d_call: TRBD2
v_call: TRBV9
j_call: TRBJ2-1
clone_size: -
cdr3_aa: CASSVGRGTSGKNEQFF
cdr3_nt: TGTGCCAGCAGCGTAGGAAGGGGGACTAGCGGGAAAAATGAGCAGTTCTTC

d_call: -
v_call: TRBV7-2
j_call: TRBJ1-5
clone_size: -
cdr3_aa: CASSFIGQINQPQHF
cdr3_nt: TGTGCCAGCAGCTTCATTGGGCAGATCAATCAGCCCCAGCATTTT

d_call: -
v_call: TRBV5-4
j_call: TRBJ2-5
clone_size: -
cdr3_aa: CASSLALGDQETQYF
cdr3_nt: TGTGCCAGCAGCTTGGCCCTAGGGGACCAAGAGACCCAGTACTTC

d_call: -
v_call: TRBV12-3/TRBV12-4
j_call: TRBJ1-6
clone_size: -
cdr3_aa: CASRNRVSSPLHF
cdr3_nt: TGTGCCAGCCGAAACAGGGTCTCTTCACCCCTCCACTTT

d_call: TRBD1
v_call: TRBV7-8
j_call: TRBJ2-1
clone_size: -
cdr3_aa: CASSVPGGALREQFF
cdr3_nt: TGTGCCAGCAGCGTACCAGGGGGCGCTTTGCGTGAGCAGTTCTTC

d_call: -
v_call: TRBV4-2
j_call: TRBJ2-3
clone_size: -
cdr3_aa: CASSQDISPRQYF
cdr3_nt: TGTGCCAGCAGCCAAGATATAAGTCCGCGGCAGTATTTT

d_call: TRBD1
v_call: TRBV7-6
j_call: TRBJ2-7
clone_size: -
cdr3_aa: CASSLKDDRVYEQYF
cdr3_nt: TGTGCCAGCAGCTTAAAGGACGACAGGGTCTACGAGCAGTACTTC

d_call: TRBD1
v_call: TRBV5-1
j_call: TRBJ2-7
clone_size: -
cdr3_aa: CASSPGTGDHEQYF
cdr3_nt: TGCGCCAGCAGCCCCGGGACAGGGGACCACGAGCAGTACTTC

d_call: TRBD1
v_call: TRBV27
j_call: TRBJ2-7
clone_size: -
cdr3_aa: CASSLWGQGIFYYEQYF
cdr3_nt: TGTGCCAGCAGTTTATGGGGACAGGGAATATTTTACTACGAGCAGTACTTC

d_call: -
v_call: TRBV7-2
j_call: TRBJ1-3
clone_size: -
cdr3_aa: CATSERGRSGNTIYF
cdr3_nt: TGTGCCACGTCAGAAAGAGGTCGCTCTGGAAACACCATATATTTT

d_call: -
v_call: TRBV4-2
j_call: TRBJ2-7
clone_size: -
cdr3_aa: CASSQYLGGRLSYEQYF
cdr3_nt: TGTGCCAGCAGCCAATACCTTGGAGGGAGACTATCATACGAGCAGTACTTC

d_call: -
v_call: TRBV28
j_call: TRBJ1-1
clone_size: few
cdr3_aa: CASKRLHVNTEAFF
cdr3_nt: TGTGCCAGCAAGCGACTACATGTAAACACTGAAGCTTTCTTT

d_call: -
v_call: TRBV20-1
j_call: TRBJ1-2
clone_size: -
cdr3_aa: CSASDSLSNYGYTF
cdr3_nt: TGCAGTGCTAGTGACAGTCTCTCTAACTATGGCTACACCTTC

d_call: -
v_call: TRBV6-4
j_call: TRBJ2-1
clone_size: -
cdr3_aa: CASSVELSYNEQFF
cdr3_nt: TGTGCCAGCAGTGTGGAGCTCTCCTACAATGAGCAGTTCTTC

d_call: TRBD2
v_call: TRBV9
j_call: TRBJ2-4
clone_size: -
cdr3_aa: CASSYGLAGTAGVAKNIQYF
cdr3_nt: TGTGCCAGCAGCTACGGACTAGCGGGGACCGCGGGAGTGGCCAAAAACATTCAGTACTTC

d_call: -
v_call: TRBV13
j_call: TRBJ1-3
clone_size: -
cdr3_aa: CASSRLDSGNTIYF
cdr3_nt: TGTGCCAGCAGCCGACTGGACTCTGGAAACACCATATATTTT

d_call: -
v_call: TRBV19
j_call: TRBJ1-3
clone_size: -
cdr3_aa: CASSQGYQSSGNTIYF
cdr3_nt: TGTGCCAGCTCCCAGGGATATCAGAGCTCTGGAAACACCATATATTTT

d_call: -
v_call: TRBV7-9
j_call: TRBJ1-2
clone_size: -
cdr3_aa: CASSHSPRSRIFNYGYTF
cdr3_nt: TGTGCCAGCAGCCACTCCCCTCGATCAAGAATTTTTAACTATGGCTACACCTTC

d_call: TRBD2
v_call: TRBV19
j_call: TRBJ2-7
clone_size: -
cdr3_aa: CASSIGPSGSPVEQYF
cdr3_nt: TGTGCCAGTAGTATAGGCCCTAGCGGGAGCCCAGTCGAGCAGTACTTC

d_call: -
v_call: TRBV18
j_call: TRBJ2-5
clone_size: -
cdr3_aa: CASSPSLQETQYF
cdr3_nt: TGTGCCAGCTCCCCCTCCCTCCAAGAGACCCAGTACTTC

d_call: -
v_call: TRBV30
j_call: TRBJ1-3
clone_size: -
cdr3_aa: CAWSVQAGNTIYF
cdr3_nt: TGTGCCTGGAGTGTACAGGCTGGAAACACCATATATTTT

d_call: TRBD2
v_call: TRBV27
j_call: TRBJ2-1
clone_size: -
cdr3_aa: CASSLEAGGMPQEQFF
cdr3_nt: TGTGCCAGCAGTTTAGAGGCGGGAGGGATGCCCCAAGAGCAGTTCTTC

d_call: -
v_call: TRBV11-2
j_call: TRBJ2-7
clone_size: -
cdr3_aa: CASSWSRLTNEQYF
cdr3_nt: TGTGCCAGCAGCTGGTCACGGCTGACTAACGAGCAGTACTTC

d_call: TRBD2
v_call: TRBV10-1
j_call: TRBJ2-1
clone_size: -
cdr3_aa: CASSGSLAGDNEQFF
cdr3_nt: TGCGCCAGCAGTGGATCGCTAGCGGGAGACAATGAGCAGTTCTTC

d_call: -
v_call: TRBV5-6
j_call: TRBJ1-1
clone_size: -
cdr3_aa: CASSLVSGNTEAFF
cdr3_nt: TGTGCCAGCAGCTTGGTTTCCGGGAACACTGAAGCTTTCTTT

d_call: -
v_call: TRBV5-1
j_call: TRBJ2-1
clone_size: -
cdr3_aa: CASSLGQAYNEQFF
cdr3_nt: TGCGCCAGCAGCTTGGGACAAGCCTACAATGAGCAGTTCTTC

d_call: -
v_call: TRBV11-2
j_call: TRBJ2-3
clone_size: -
cdr3_aa: CASSPSTDTQYF
cdr3_nt: TGTGCCAGCAGCCCAAGCACAGATACGCAGTATTTT

d_call: TRBD1
v_call: TRBV7-9
j_call: TRBJ2-7
clone_size: once
cdr3_aa: CASSLADRTTYEQYF
cdr3_nt: TGTGCCAGCAGCTTAGCGGACAGGACGACCTACGAGCAGTACTTC

d_call: -
v_call: TRBV7-8
j_call: TRBJ2-7
clone_size: -
cdr3_aa: CASSLQRVMAYEQYF
cdr3_nt: TGTGCCAGCAGCTTACAGCGAGTGATGGCCTACGAGCAGTACTTC

d_call: -
v_call: TRBV24-1
j_call: TRBJ1-1
clone_size: -
cdr3_aa: CAAGDRSNTEAFF
cdr3_nt: TGTGCCGCCGGCGACAGGTCGAACACTGAAGCTTTCTTT

d_call: -
v_call: TRBV21-1
j_call: TRBJ2-4
clone_size: -
cdr3_aa: CASSPPWGASKNIQYF
cdr3_nt: TGTGCCAGCAGCCCCCCGTGGGGCGCCTCCAAAAACATTCAGTACTTC

d_call: -
v_call: TRBV5-4
j_call: TRBJ1-2
clone_size: few
cdr3_aa: CASSGRGYGYTF
cdr3_nt: TGTGCCAGCAGCGGCAGGGGCTATGGCTACACCTTC

d_call: -
v_call: TRBV7-2
j_call: TRBJ1-5
clone_size: -
cdr3_aa: CASSFDSVQYQPQHF
cdr3_nt: TGTGCCAGCAGCTTCGATTCGGTACAGTATCAGCCCCAGCATTTT